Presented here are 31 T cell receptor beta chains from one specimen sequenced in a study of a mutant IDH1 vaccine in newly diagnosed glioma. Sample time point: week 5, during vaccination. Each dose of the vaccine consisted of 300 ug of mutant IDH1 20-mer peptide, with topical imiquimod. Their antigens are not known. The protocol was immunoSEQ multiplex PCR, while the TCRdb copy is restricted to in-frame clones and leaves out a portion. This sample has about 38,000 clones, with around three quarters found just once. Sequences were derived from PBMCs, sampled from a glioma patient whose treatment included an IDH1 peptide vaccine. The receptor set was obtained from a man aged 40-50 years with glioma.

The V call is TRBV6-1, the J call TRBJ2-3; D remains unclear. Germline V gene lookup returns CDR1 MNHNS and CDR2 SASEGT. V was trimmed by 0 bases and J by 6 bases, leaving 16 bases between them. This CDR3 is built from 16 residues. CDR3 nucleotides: TGTGCCAGCAGTGAAGCCCCCGGAAGACTTGCGGATACGCAGTATTTT. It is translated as CASSEAPGRLADTQYF.

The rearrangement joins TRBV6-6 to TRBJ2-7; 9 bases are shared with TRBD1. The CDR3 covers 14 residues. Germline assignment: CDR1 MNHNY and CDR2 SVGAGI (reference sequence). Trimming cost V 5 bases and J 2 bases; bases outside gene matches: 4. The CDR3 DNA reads TGTGCCAGCAGTAAAGACAGGGGGGCCTACGAGCAGTACTTC. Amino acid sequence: CASSKDRGAYEQYF.

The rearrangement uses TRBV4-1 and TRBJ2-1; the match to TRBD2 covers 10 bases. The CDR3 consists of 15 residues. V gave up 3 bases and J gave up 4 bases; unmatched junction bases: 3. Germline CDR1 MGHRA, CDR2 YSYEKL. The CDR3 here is CASSQASGGYNEQFF. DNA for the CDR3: TGCGCCAGCAGCCAGGCTAGCGGGGGATACAATGAGCAGTTCTTC.

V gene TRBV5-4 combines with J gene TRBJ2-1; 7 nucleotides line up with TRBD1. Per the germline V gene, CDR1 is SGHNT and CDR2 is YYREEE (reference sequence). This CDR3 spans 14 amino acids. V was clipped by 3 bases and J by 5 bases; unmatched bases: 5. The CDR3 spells CASSSVGTDNEQFF. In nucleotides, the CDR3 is TGTGCCAGCAGCTCGGTTGGGACAGACAATGAGCAGTTCTTC. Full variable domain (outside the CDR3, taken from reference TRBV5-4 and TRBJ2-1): ETGVTQSPTHLIKTRGQQVTLRCSSQSGHNTVSWYQQALGQGPQFIFQYYREEENGRGNFPPRFSGLQFPNYSSELNVNALELDDSALYLCASSSVGTDNEQFFGPGTRLTVL.

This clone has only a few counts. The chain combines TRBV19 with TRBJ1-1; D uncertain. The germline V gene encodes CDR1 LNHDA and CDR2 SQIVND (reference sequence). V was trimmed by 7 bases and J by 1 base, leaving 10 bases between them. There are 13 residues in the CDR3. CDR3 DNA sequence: TGTGCCAGTACCTCTCGGGGGAACACTGAAGCTTTCTTT. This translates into CASTSRGNTEAFF.

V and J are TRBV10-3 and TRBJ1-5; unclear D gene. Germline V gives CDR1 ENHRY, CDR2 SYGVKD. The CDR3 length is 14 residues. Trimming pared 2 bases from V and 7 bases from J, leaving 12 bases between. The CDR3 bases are TGTGCCATCAGTGAGGGATCTGCGGGACAGCCCCAGCATTTT. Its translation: CAISEGSAGQPQHF.

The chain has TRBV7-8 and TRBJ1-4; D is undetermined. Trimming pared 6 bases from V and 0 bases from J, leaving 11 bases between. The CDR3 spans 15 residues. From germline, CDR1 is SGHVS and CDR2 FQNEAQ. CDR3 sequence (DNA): TGTGCCAGCAGACAATTCCAGACAACTAATGAAAAACTGTTTTTT. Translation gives CASRQFQTTNEKLFF.

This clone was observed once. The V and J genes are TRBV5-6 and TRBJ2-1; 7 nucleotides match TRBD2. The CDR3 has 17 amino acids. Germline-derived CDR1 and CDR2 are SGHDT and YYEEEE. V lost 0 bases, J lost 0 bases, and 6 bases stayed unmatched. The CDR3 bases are TGTGCCAGCAGCTTGGAGCGGGGTACCAACTCCTACAATGAGCAGTTCTTC. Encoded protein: CASSLERGTNSYNEQFF.

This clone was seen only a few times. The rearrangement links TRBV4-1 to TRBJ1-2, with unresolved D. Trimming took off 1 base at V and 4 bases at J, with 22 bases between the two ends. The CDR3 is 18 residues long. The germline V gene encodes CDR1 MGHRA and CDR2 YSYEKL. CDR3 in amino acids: CASSQGRMSLVEGYGYTF. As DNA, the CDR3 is TGCGCCAGCAGCCAAGGCCGCATGTCTTTGGTAGAGGGCTATGGCTACACCTTC.

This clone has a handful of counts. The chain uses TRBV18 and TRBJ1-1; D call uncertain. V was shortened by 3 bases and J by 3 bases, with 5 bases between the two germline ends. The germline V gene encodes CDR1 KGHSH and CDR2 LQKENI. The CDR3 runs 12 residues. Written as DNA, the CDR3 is TGTGCCAGCTCACCCCGGGACACTGAAGCTTTCTTT. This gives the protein CASSPRDTEAFF. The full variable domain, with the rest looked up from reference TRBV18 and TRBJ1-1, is NAGVMQNPRHLVRRRGQEARLRCSPMKGHSHVYWYRQLPEEGLKFMVYLQKENIIDESGMPKERFSAEFPKEGPSILRIQQVVRGDSAAYFCASSPRDTEAFFGQGTRLTVV.

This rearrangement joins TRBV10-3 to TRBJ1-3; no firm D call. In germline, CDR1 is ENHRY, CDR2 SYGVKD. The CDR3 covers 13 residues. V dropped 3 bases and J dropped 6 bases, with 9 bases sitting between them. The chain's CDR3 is CAISDGISNTIYF. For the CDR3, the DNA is TGTGCCATCAGTGACGGCATCTCAAACACCATATATTTT.

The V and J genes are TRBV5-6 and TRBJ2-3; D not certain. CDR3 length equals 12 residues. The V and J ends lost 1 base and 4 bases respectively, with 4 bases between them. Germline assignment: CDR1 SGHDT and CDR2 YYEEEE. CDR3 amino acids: CASSLSADTQYF. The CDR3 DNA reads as TGTGCCAGCAGCTTGTCTGCAGATACGCAGTATTTT.

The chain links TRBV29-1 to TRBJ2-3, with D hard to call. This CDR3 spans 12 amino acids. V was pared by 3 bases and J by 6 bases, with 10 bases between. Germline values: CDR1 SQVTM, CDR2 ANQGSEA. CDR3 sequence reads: CSVDLVLDTQYF. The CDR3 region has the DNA TGCAGCGTTGACCTGGTCCTCGATACGCAGTATTTT.

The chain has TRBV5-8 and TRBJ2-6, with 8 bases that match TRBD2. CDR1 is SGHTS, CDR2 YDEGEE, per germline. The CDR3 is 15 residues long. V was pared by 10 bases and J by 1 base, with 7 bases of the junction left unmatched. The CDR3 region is CAPTRGGSGANVLTF. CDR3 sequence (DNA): TGTGCCCCCACCCGGGGGGGATCTGGGGCCAACGTCCTGACTTTC.

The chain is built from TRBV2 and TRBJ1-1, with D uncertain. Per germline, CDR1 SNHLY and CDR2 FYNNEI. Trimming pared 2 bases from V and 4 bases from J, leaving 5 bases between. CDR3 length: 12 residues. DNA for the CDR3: TGTGCCAGCAGTGAATCAAGCACTGAAGCTTTCTTT. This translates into CASSESSTEAFF.

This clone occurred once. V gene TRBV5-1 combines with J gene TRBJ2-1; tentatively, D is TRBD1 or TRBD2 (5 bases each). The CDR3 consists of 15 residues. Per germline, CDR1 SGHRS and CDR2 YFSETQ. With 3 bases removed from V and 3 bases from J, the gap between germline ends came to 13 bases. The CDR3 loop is CASSSTGPNYNEQFF. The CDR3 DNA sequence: TGCGCCAGCAGCTCCACGGGACCAAACTACAATGAGCAGTTCTTC.

As DNA, the CDR3 is TGTGCCAGCAGCTTAAGGGACAGCTATAATTCACCCCTCCACTTT. Translated, it gives CASSLRDSYNSPLHF. This chain joins TRBV7-9 and TRBJ1-6; 7 bases agree with TRBD1. V shed 2 bases, J shed 3 bases, and the junction held 1 base outside the gene matches. CDR1 is SEHNR and CDR2 is FQNEAQ in the germline V gene (reference sequence). The CDR3 is 15 amino acids.

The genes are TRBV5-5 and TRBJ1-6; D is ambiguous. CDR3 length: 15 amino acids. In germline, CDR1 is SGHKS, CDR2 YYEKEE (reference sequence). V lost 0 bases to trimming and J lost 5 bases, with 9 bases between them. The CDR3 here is CASSLGRTDNSPLHF. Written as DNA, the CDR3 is TGTGCCAGCAGCTTGGGACGAACGGATAATTCACCCCTCCACTTT.

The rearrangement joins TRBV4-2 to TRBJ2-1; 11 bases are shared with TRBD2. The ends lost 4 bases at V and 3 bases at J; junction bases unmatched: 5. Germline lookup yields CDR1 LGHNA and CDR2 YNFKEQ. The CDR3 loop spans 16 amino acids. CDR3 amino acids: CASSLGTSGYYNEQFF. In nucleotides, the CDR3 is TGTGCCAGCAGCCTCGGGACTAGCGGTTACTACAATGAGCAGTTCTTC.

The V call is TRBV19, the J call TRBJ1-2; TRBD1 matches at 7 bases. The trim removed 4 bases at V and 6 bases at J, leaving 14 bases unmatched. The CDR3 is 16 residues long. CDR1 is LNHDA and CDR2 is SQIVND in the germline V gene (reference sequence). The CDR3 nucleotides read TGTGCCAGTAGTAGTTTTGAAGACAGGGACACCCATGGCTACACCTTC. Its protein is CASSSFEDRDTHGYTF.

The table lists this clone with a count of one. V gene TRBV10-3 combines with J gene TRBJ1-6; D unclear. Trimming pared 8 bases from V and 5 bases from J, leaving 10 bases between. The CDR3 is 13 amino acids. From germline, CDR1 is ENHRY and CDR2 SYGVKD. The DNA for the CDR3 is TGTGCCATCGCTGTCAGAAATAATTCACCCCTCCACTTT. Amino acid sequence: CAIAVRNNSPLHF.

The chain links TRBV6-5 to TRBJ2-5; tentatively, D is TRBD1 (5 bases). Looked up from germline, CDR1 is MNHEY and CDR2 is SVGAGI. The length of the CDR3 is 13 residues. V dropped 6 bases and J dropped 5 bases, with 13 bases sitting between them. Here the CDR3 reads CASSQGRQETQYF. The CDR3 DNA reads TGTGCCAGCAGCCAAGGAAGACAGGAGACCCAGTACTTC.

CDR3 protein: CASSLGGTGRHGELFF. CDR3 nucleotide sequence: TGCGCCAGCAGCTTGGGAGGGACAGGGCGTCACGGGGAGCTGTTTTTT. V and J are TRBV5-1 and TRBJ2-2, with 9 positions matching TRBD1. Germline trimming cut 0 bases from V and 7 bases from J; bases unmatched to any gene: 7. The CDR3 length is 16 residues. CDR1 is SGHRS, CDR2 YFSETQ, per germline.

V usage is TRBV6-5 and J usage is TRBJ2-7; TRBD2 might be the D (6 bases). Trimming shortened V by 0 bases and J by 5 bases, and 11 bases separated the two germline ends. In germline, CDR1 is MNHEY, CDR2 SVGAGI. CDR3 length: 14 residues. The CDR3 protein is CASSYSGGVNEQYF. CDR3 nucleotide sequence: TGTGCCAGCAGTTACTCGGGGGGTGTGAACGAGCAGTACTTC.

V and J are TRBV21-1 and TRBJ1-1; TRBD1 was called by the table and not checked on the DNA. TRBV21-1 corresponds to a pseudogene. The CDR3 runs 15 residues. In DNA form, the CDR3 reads TGTGCCAGCAGCAGAACCGGGACAGGCGTAACTGAAGCTTTCTTT. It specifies CASSRTGTGVTEAFF.

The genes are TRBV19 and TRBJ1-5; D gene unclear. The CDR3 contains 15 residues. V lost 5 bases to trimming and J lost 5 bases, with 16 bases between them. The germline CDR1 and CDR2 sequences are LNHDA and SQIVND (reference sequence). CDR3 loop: CASSQFGVVHQPQHF. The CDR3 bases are TGTGCCAGTAGTCAGTTCGGGGTGGTTCATCAGCCCCAGCATTTT.

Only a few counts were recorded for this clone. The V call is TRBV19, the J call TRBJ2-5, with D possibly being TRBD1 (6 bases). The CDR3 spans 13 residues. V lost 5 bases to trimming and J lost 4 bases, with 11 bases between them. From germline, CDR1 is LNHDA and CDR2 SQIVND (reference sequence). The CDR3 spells CASSRDNRETQYF. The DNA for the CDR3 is TGTGCCAGTAGTCGGGACAACCGAGAGACCCAGTACTTC.

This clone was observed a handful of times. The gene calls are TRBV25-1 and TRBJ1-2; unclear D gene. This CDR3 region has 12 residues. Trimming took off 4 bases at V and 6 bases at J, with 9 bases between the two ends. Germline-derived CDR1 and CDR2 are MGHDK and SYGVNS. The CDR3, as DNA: TGTGCCAGCAGTGGTTATGGGGATGGCTACACCTTC. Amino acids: CASSGYGDGYTF.

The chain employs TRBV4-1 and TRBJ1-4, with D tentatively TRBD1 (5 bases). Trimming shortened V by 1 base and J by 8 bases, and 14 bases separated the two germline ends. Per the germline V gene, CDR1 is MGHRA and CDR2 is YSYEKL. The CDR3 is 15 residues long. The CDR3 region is CASSQATRQTEKLFF. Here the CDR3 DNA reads TGCGCCAGCAGCCAAGCTACCCGACAGACGGAAAAACTGTTTTTT.

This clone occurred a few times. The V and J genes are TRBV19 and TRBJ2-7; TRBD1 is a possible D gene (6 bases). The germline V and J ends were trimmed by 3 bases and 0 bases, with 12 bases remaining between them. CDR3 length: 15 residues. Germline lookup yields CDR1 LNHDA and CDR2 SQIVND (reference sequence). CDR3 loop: CASSISDRSSYEQYF. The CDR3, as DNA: TGTGCCAGTAGTATTAGTGACAGGAGCTCCTACGAGCAGTACTTC.

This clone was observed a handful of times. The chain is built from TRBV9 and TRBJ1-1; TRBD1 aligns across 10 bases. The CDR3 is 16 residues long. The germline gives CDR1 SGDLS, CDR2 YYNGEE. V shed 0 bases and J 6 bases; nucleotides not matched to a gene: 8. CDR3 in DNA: TGTGCCAGCAGCGTAGACTGGGGACAGGGGATGGCTGAAGCTTTCTTT. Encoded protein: CASSVDWGQGMAEAFF.